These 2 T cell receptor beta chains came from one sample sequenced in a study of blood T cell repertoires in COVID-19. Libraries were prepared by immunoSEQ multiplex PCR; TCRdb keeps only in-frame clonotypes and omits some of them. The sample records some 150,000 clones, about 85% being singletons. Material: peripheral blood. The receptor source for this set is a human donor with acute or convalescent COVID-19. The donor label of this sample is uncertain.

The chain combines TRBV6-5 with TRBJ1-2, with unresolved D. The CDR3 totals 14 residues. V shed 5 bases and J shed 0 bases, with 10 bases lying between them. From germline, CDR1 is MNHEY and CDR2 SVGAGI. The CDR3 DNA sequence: TGTGCCAGCAGTCCTACAGTCACTAACTATGGCTACACCTTC. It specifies CASSPTVTNYGYTF.

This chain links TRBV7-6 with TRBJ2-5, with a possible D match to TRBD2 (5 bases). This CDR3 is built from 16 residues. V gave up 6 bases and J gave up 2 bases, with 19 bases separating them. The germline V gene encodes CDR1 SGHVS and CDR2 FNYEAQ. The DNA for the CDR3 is TGTGCCAGCAGTTCACGACGGGGTGGTAATCAAGAGACCCAGTACTTC. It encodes CASSSRRGGNQETQYF. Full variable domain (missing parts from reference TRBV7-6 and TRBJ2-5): GAGVSQSPRYKVTKRGQDVALRCDPISGHVSLYWYRQALGQGPEFLTYFNYEAQQDKSGLPNDRFSAERPEGSISTLTIQRTEQRDSAMYRCASSSRRGGNQETQYFGPGTRLLVL.